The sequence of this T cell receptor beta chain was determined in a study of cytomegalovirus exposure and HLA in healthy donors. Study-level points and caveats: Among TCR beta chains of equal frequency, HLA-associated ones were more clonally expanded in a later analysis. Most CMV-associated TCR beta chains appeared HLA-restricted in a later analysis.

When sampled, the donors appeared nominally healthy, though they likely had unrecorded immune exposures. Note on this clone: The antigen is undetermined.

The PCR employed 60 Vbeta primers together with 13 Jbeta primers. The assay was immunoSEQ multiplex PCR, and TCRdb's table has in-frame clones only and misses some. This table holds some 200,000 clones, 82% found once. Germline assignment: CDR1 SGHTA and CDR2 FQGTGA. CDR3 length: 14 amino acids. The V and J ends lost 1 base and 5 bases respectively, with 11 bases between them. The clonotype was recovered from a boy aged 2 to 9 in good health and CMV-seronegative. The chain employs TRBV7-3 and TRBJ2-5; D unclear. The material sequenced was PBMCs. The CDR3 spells CASSLSGSRETQYF. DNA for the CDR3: TGTGCCAGCAGCTTAAGCGGTAGCCGGGAGACCCAGTACTTC.